Presented here are 29 T cell receptor beta chains from one specimen sequenced in a study of read filtering for tumor transcriptome and immune sequencing. This library used roughly 430 ng RNA and molecular barcoded adaptors spanning alpha/delta and beta/gamma chains. TCRdb reprocessed the reads with MiXCR, giving one entry per CDR3 protein. The sample records 94,000 or so distinct CDR3 sequences, approximately 13% being singletons. Sequenced: a population of CD138-negative cells sorted from bone marrow. The receptor set was obtained from a donor at least 40 years old with multiple myeloma.

A word on this clonotype: Given a much more abundant clone one base away, this may be a read error. V usage is TRBV6-5 and J usage is TRBJ2-7, with D uncertain. Germline V CDR1 and CDR2: MNHEY, SVGAGI. The CDR3 length is 13 residues. The CDR3 DNA reads as TGTGCCAGCAGTTACGGTAATCACTACGGGCAGTACTTC. Residues: CASSYGNHYGQYF.

A note on this clonotype: One base separates it from a far larger clone, so it is likely a read error. The chain recombines TRBV25-1 with TRBJ2-1; 8 bases agree with TRBD1. CDR3 length equals 14 residues. V was clipped by 7 bases and J by 10 bases; unmatched bases: 12. Germline V gene data show CDR1 as MGHDK and CDR2 as SYGVNS. CDR3 protein: CASTTRQGTSEQFF. Written as DNA, the CDR3 is TGTGCCAGCACCACCCGACAGGGGACGTCCGAGCAGTTCTTC.

The table lists this clonotype with many counts. CDR3 DNA: TGTGCCAGCAATCTCCAGGGTATTCAGCCCCAGCATTTT. Residues: CASNLQGIQPQHF. The chain employs TRBV28 and TRBJ1-5; possibly TRBD1 for D (5 bases). CDR1 is MDHEN and CDR2 is SYDVKM in the germline V gene. V was pared by 7 bases and J by 6 bases, with 13 bases between. The CDR3 has 13 amino acids.

In this sample, this clonotype turned up many times. The J gene is TRBJ2-5, the V gene TRBV29-1; D may match TRBD1 or TRBD2 (5 bases each). CDR1 is SQVTM and CDR2 is ANQGSEA in the germline V gene. The V and J ends lost 6 bases and 2 bases respectively, with 19 bases between them. The CDR3 has 15 residues. The chain's CDR3 is CSVGPSGAPQETQYF. The CDR3 coding sequence is TGCAGCGTCGGTCCCTCCGGGGCCCCACAAGAGACCCAGTACTTC.

There are a few counts of this clonotype. This chain joins TRBV7-2 and TRBJ2-1; 10 bases fit TRBD1. In germline, CDR1 is SGHTA, CDR2 FQGNSA. This CDR3 comprises 15 residues. V shed 4 bases, J shed 2 bases, and the junction held 2 bases outside the gene matches. The CDR3 DNA follows: TGTGCCAGCAGCTCGACAGGGGGCGCCTACAATGAGCAGTTCTTC. Residues: CASSSTGGAYNEQFF.

At least ten counts were recorded for this clonotype. V usage is TRBV30 and J usage is TRBJ1-5; TRBD1 matches at 7 bases. V trimming: 7 bases; J trimming: 4 bases; junction bases outside the gene matches: 7. The CDR3 runs 13 residues. The V gene's germline CDR1 is GTSNPN and CDR2 SVGIG (reference sequence). DNA of the CDR3: TGTGCCTCAAAACGACAGGGTAATCAGCCCCAGCATTTT. It specifies CASKRQGNQPQHF.

Concerning this clonotype itself: A much larger clone sits a single nucleotide away, making a read error possible. This chain connects TRBV5-1 to TRBJ1-1, with D unresolved. The CDR3 sequence is 14 residues long. Looked up from germline, CDR1 is SGHRS and CDR2 is YFSETQ. Trimming cost V 4 bases and J 7 bases, with 17 bases left between them. CDR3 sequence (DNA): TGCGCCAGCAGCCCCTTACGGGGAAATCTTGAAGCTTTCTTT. Encoded protein: CASSPLRGNLEAFF.

This clonotype was picked up many times. This chain uses TRBV6-6 with TRBJ2-1; weak D call: TRBD1 (5 bases). The CDR3 spans 15 residues. Germline V gives CDR1 MNHNY, CDR2 SVGAGI (reference sequence). The V end lost 2 bases, the J end lost 0 bases, and 8 bases lay between the germline ends. CDR3 nucleotide sequence: TGTGCCAGCAGTTACCAGGGAAGCTCCTACAATGAGCAGTTCTTC. It specifies CASSYQGSSYNEQFF.

This clonotype occurred a few times. The rearrangement uses TRBV30 and TRBJ2-3; no clear D. The CDR3 extends over 13 amino acids. The germline CDR1 and CDR2 sequences are GTSNPN and SVGIG (reference sequence). With 0 bases removed from V and 6 bases from J, the gap between germline ends came to 10 bases. The CDR3 DNA reads as TGTGCCTGGAGTGTTCGCCCGGGCGATACGCAGTATTTT. This translates into CAWSVRPGDTQYF.

The V call is TRBV18, the J call TRBJ1-1; the D is unclear. This CDR3 region has 13 residues. CDR1 is KGHSH, CDR2 LQKENI, per germline. V was shortened by 6 bases and J by 1 base, with 9 bases between the two germline ends. CDR3 DNA sequence: TGTGCCAGCTCCCCAGCTACGAACACTGAAGCTTTCTTT. It encodes CASSPATNTEAFF.

This clonotype was observed at least ten times. The rearrangement joins TRBV29-1 to TRBJ2-7, with 12 bases fitting TRBD2. From germline, CDR1 is SQVTM and CDR2 ANQGSEA. Trimming at V came to 6 bases and at J to 7 bases, leaving 7 bases not matched to a gene. The CDR3 covers 13 residues. The CDR3 region is CSVVPLAGGEQYF. CDR3 coding DNA: TGCAGCGTGGTCCCACTAGCGGGAGGAGAGCAGTACTTC.

There are many counts of this clonotype. The rearrangement links TRBV20-1 to TRBJ2-5, with TRBD1 matching over 7 bases. CDR1 and CDR2 from the germline V gene are DFQATT and SNEGSKA (reference sequence). CDR3 length equals 14 residues. The ends lost 3 bases at V and 3 bases at J; junction bases unmatched: 7. CDR3 nucleotides: TGCAGTGCTAGTGAACAGGGGTTAAAAGAGACCCAGTACTTC. Translated: CSASEQGLKETQYF.

This clonotype has ten or more counts. J is TRBJ1-5 and V is TRBV7-8; D not certain. Germline-derived CDR1 and CDR2 are SGHVS and FQNEAQ. V lost 4 bases and J 0 bases, leaving 7 bases between the germline ends. The CDR3 is 14 amino acids. CDR3 residues: CASSSSRSNQPQHF. The CDR3 DNA sequence: TGTGCCAGCAGCTCCTCACGTAGCAATCAGCCCCAGCATTTT.

This clonotype was detected ten times or more. CDR3 sequence reads: CASSRRDRAYEQYF. In nucleotides, the CDR3 is TGTGCCAGTAGTAGGAGGGACAGGGCCTACGAGCAGTACTTC. The chain combines TRBV19 with TRBJ2-7; 9 nucleotides align to TRBD1. The germline V gene encodes CDR1 LNHDA and CDR2 SQIVND (reference sequence). The ends lost 4 bases at V and 2 bases at J; junction bases unmatched: 3. The CDR3 consists of 14 residues.

This clonotype occurred many times. The V gene is TRBV5-8, the J gene TRBJ2-7; 9 bases are shared with TRBD2. This CDR3 has 15 amino acids. The J segment lost 8 bases and the V segment lost 5 bases, leaving 14 bases of the junction unmatched. Germline V gene lookup returns CDR1 SGHTS and CDR2 YDEGEE. CDR3 in amino acids: CASSLGGGTSSQQYF. Here the CDR3 DNA reads TGTGCCAGCAGTCTTGGGGGTGGGACTAGCTCTCAGCAGTACTTC. Full variable domain (missing parts from reference TRBV5-8 and TRBJ2-7): EAGVTQSPTHLIKTRGQQATLRCSPISGHTSVYWYQQALGLGLQFLLWYDEGEERNRGNFPPRFSGRQFPNYSSELNVNALELEDSALYLCASSLGGGTSSQQYFGPGTRLTVT.

This clonotype was counted many times. The rearrangement links TRBV5-5 to TRBJ2-7, with D possibly TRBD1 on 5 matching bases. Germline-derived CDR1 and CDR2 are SGHKS and YYEKEE (reference sequence). CDR3 length: 15 amino acids. V lost 0 bases, J lost 0 bases, and 10 bases lay in between. CDR3 amino acids: CASSLEQAISYEQYF. CDR3 DNA: TGTGCCAGCAGCTTGGAACAGGCTATCTCCTACGAGCAGTACTTC.

The V gene is TRBV12-3 or TRBV12-4, the J gene TRBJ1-5, with D perhaps TRBD1 (5 bases). This CDR3 is built from 15 residues. V lost 6 bases and J lost 1, with 13 bases in between. This CDR3 is CASSRQTTSNQPQHF. As DNA, the CDR3 is TGTGCCAGCAGCCGACAGACAACCAGCAATCAGCCCCAGCATTTT.

Ten or more counts support this clonotype. The rearrangement uses TRBV5-4 and TRBJ2-7; 8 bases line up with TRBD2. V trimming: 4 bases; J trimming: 3 bases; junction bases outside the gene matches: 3. The CDR3 loop spans 13 amino acids. Germline assignment: CDR1 SGHNT and CDR2 YYREEE (reference sequence). CDR3 sequence reads: CASSGGTSYEQYF. CDR3 nucleotide sequence: TGTGCCAGCAGCGGCGGGACTAGCTACGAGCAGTACTTC.

This clonotype was seen at least ten times. This chain uses TRBV12-3 or TRBV12-4 with TRBJ1-1; 7 bases are a match to TRBD1. The CDR3 contains 14 residues. Trimming took 4 bases from V and 8 from J; bases not matched to a gene: 10. This chain's CDR3 is CASSSGQITPEAFF. CDR3 bases: TGTGCCAGCAGTTCGGGACAGATTACCCCCGAAGCTTTCTTT.

This clonotype was counted ten times or more. The chain uses TRBV25-1 and TRBJ2-1; 7 bases are shared with TRBD2. Germline V gene lookup returns CDR1 MGHDK and CDR2 SYGVNS. After removal of 3 bases from V and 7 bases from J, the junction contained 9 bases not matched to a gene. The CDR3 is 15 amino acids. CDR3 nucleotide sequence: TGTGCCAGCAGTGAGAGGCGGGAGAATGGGAATGAGCAGTTCTTC. It specifies CASSERRENGNEQFF.

At least ten counts were recorded for this clonotype. The V call is TRBV5-1, the J call TRBJ1-1, with D maybe TRBD1 (5 bases). The length of the CDR3 is 14 residues. The V end was cut by 1 base, the J end by 6 bases, with 13 bases between. CDR1 is SGHRS and CDR2 is YFSETQ in the germline V gene. The CDR3 nucleotides are TGCGCCAGCAGCTTGACAGGTGATAAGGCTGAAGCTTTCTTT. Translated: CASSLTGDKAEAFF.

The chain has TRBV29-1 and TRBJ1-1; 9 nucleotides line up with TRBD1. Germline loops: CDR1 SQVTM, CDR2 ANQGSEA. This CDR3 has 13 residues. V was pared by 5 bases and J by 6 bases, with 7 bases of the junction left unmatched. The CDR3 nucleotides are TGCAGCGTTTCCCGGGACAGGGATTCTGAAGCTTTCTTT. This translates into CSVSRDRDSEAFF.

The table lists this clonotype with many counts. The rearrangement joins TRBV28 to TRBJ1-5; 10 positions agree with TRBD1. The length of the CDR3 is 16 residues. Germline V CDR1 and CDR2: MDHEN, SYDVKM. J lost 6 bases, V lost 6 bases, and 11 bases had no gene match. The CDR3 DNA follows: TGTGCCAGCAGGAAACCCGGGACAGGGGATGGTCAGCCCCAGCATTTT. Translating it yields CASRKPGTGDGQPQHF. The variable domain in full, completed from reference TRBV28 and TRBJ1-5, reads DVKVTQSSRYLVKRTGEKVFLECVQDMDHENMFWYRQDPGLGLRLIYFSYDVKMKEKGDIPEGYSVSREKKERFSLILESASTNQTSMYLCASRKPGTGDGQPQHFGDGTRLSIL.

In its sample, this clonotype was seen a few times. A much bigger clone sits one base away, suggesting this may be a read error. This chain connects TRBV12-3 or TRBV12-4 to TRBJ2-7; 9 nucleotides align to TRBD2. The CDR3 runs to 15 residues. Trimming took 7 bases from V and 5 from J; bases not matched to a gene: 12. CDR3: CASNFPLAGINEQYF. For the CDR3, the DNA is TGTGCCAGCAATTTCCCGCTAGCGGGAATCAACGAGCAGTACTTC.

This clonotype has ten or more counts. This chain links TRBV18 with TRBJ2-5; 7 bases fit TRBD1. With 7 bases clipped from V and 3 bases from J, the junction kept 14 bases outside the gene matches. CDR3 length: 16 amino acids. The germline V gene encodes CDR1 KGHSH and CDR2 LQKENI. CDR3 protein: CASFLPGTAFKETQYF. The CDR3 bases are TGTGCCAGCTTCCTCCCCGGGACAGCGTTTAAAGAGACCCAGTACTTC.

In the case of this clonotype: The CDR3 carries no conserved terminal phenylalanine or tryptophan, so it likely arises from a read error. The CDR3 loop reads CASSLAAGRSHNEQFS. In DNA form, the CDR3 reads TGTGCCAGCAGCTTAGCGGCGGGCCGATCTCACAATGAGCAGTTCTCC. This chain connects TRBV11-3 to TRBJ2-1; D perhaps matches TRBD2 (5 bases). Germline loops: CDR1 SGHNT, CDR2 YENEEA. V lost 1 base and J lost 5, with 15 bases in between. The CDR3 covers 16 residues.

At least ten counts were recorded for this clonotype. The V call is TRBV3-2, the J call TRBJ2-1; the D segment call TRBD2 is taken from the table without a DNA check. TRBV3-2 is described as a pseudogene. The CDR3 is 14 amino acids. In DNA form, the CDR3 reads TGTGCCAGCAGCCAAGCGGGACTCTACAATGAGCAGTTCTTC. It encodes CASSQAGLYNEQFF.

This clonotype was observed a few times. The junction and the germline gene differ at one end; a read error may be behind it. The J gene is TRBJ2-6, the V gene TRBV5-5; D possibly matches TRBD1 or TRBD2 (5 bases each). The CDR3 sequence is 17 residues long. Germline V gives CDR1 SGHKS, CDR2 YYEKEE (reference sequence). This chain's CDR3 is CASSLDLGSAGADVLTF. The CDR3 nucleotides read TGTGCCAGCAGCTTAGACCTGGGGTCGGCCGGGGCCGACGTCCTGACTTTC.

The V call is TRBV10-2, the J call TRBJ2-2; 12 bases fit TRBD2. The trim removed 2 bases at V and 3 bases at J, leaving 4 bases unmatched. The length of the CDR3 is 17 residues. Germline V gene data show CDR1 as WSHSY and CDR2 as SAAADI. The CDR3 DNA is TGCGCCAGCAGTGAGACGGGGACTAGCGGGCACACCGGGGAGCTGTTTTTT. Encoded protein: CASSETGTSGHTGELFF.